Each of the 17 T cell receptor beta chains below was sequenced from the same sample in a study of T cell changes during pregnancy in multiple sclerosis. The protocol was immunoSEQ multiplex PCR, while the TCRdb copy is restricted to in-frame clones and leaves out a portion. The table includes under 50,000 clones, about 89% detected once. This material consisted of CD4+ T cells from peripheral blood mononuclear cells, taken after pregnancy. These receptors were collected from a female donor with multiple sclerosis, enrolled in a pregnancy study.

In its sample, this clone was seen a few times. CDR3 bases: TGTGCCAGTAGTAACCCGGGACAGGGTAACTATGGCTACACCTTC. This encodes CASSNPGQGNYGYTF. The chain links TRBV19 to TRBJ1-2; 9 nucleotides line up with TRBD1. The CDR3 is 15 residues long. Losses at the gene ends were 4 bases for V and 1 base for J; bases not matched to a gene: 4. Germline-derived CDR1 and CDR2 are LNHDA and SQIVND (reference sequence).

V is TRBV27 and J is TRBJ2-1, with 11 bases matching TRBD2. The CDR3 consists of 18 residues. Germline-derived CDR1 and CDR2 are MNHEY and SMNVEV (reference sequence). The V segment lost 0 bases and the J segment 8 bases; nucleotides outside the gene matches: 12. The CDR3 sequence: CASSLSGQLLAGEDEQFF. The CDR3 nucleotides read TGTGCCAGCAGTTTATCTGGTCAACTACTAGCGGGAGAGGATGAGCAGTTCTTC.

The CDR3 DNA is TGTGCCGGAAGGGGACAGGCGAACACCGGGGAGCTGTTTTTT. Amino acids: CAGRGQANTGELFF. The chain combines TRBV10-3 with TRBJ2-2; 8 bases are shared with TRBD1. V lost 11 bases and J lost 0; bases outside the gene matches: 5. Germline V gene sequence: CDR1 ENHRY, CDR2 SYGVKD. CDR3 length equals 14 residues.

V is TRBV7-2 and J is TRBJ2-3; the D is unclear. V was pared by 10 bases and J by 0 bases, with 11 bases between. The germline V gene has CDR1 SGHTA and CDR2 FQGNSA. The CDR3 totals 13 residues. CDR3 DNA: TGTGCCACTCGACTGGGTAGCACAGATACGCAGTATTTT. Its translation is CATRLGSTDTQYF.

The table lists this clone with a few counts. The J gene is TRBJ2-4, the V gene TRBV7-6; D uncertain. Germline CDR1 SGHVS, CDR2 FNYEAQ. V was cut by 0 bases and J by 9 bases, with 9 bases left in between. The CDR3 is made up of 13 amino acids. This chain's CDR3 is CASSLAQLSIQYF. The DNA for the CDR3 is TGTGCCAGCAGCTTAGCTCAACTTAGCATTCAGTACTTC.

This chain joins TRBV5-6 and TRBJ1-4, with a weak D call TRBD1 (5 bases). Trimming took 1 base from V and 5 from J, leaving 18 bases between them. This CDR3 has 17 amino acids. Germline V gives CDR1 SGHDT, CDR2 YYEEEE. CDR3: CASSLLDPQGKNEKLFF. The DNA of the CDR3 is TGTGCCAGCAGCTTGTTAGACCCCCAGGGAAAGAATGAAAAACTGTTTTTT.

This sequence joins TRBV28 and TRBJ2-7; TRBD2 might be the D (6 bases). Trimming removed 2 bases at V and 2 bases at J, with 7 bases between. Germline CDR1 is MDHEN and CDR2 is SYDVKM. The CDR3 spans 13 residues. CDR3 sequence reads: CASSLAGPYEQYF. In DNA, the CDR3 is TGTGCCAGCAGTTTAGCGGGACCCTACGAGCAGTACTTC. Based on the CDR3 plus reference TRBV28 and TRBJ2-7, the full variable domain is DVKVTQSSRYLVKRTGEKVFLECVQDMDHENMFWYRQDPGLGLRLIYFSYDVKMKEKGDIPEGYSVSREKKERFSLILESASTNQTSMYLCASSLAGPYEQYFGPGTRLTVT.

The chain combines TRBV5-6 with TRBJ2-6; D gene uncertain. V was cut by 1 base and J by 0 bases, with 14 bases left in between. CDR1 SGHDT and CDR2 YYEEEE come from the germline V gene. This CDR3 is built from 18 residues. CDR3 sequence (DNA): TGTGCCAGCAGCTTGCAAGGCGGATCCCTCTCTGGGGCCAACGTCCTGACTTTC. It codes for CASSLQGGSLSGANVLTF.

The chain employs TRBV27 and TRBJ2-7, with TRBD1 matching 11 bases. Losses at the gene ends were 6 bases for V and 3 bases for J; bases not matched to a gene: 7. The CDR3 covers 15 residues. Germline V gene sequence: CDR1 MNHEY, CDR2 SMNVEV (reference sequence). CDR3 bases: TGTGCCAGCAGCCATCACGGGACAGGGGGCTACGAGCAGTACTTC. This translates into CASSHHGTGGYEQYF.

The V gene is TRBV7-2, the J gene TRBJ1-2, with D perhaps TRBD1 (6 bases). CDR3 size: 15 residues. Germline-derived CDR1 and CDR2 are SGHTA and FQGNSA. Trimming removed 0 bases at V and 7 bases at J, with 15 bases between. CDR3 amino acids: CASSLAHLGGGGYTF. The CDR3 bases are TGTGCCAGCAGCTTAGCGCATTTGGGAGGGGGTGGCTACACCTTC.

The chain couples TRBV5-6 to TRBJ2-1; 11 positions match TRBD2. The CDR3 runs 16 residues. V shed 0 bases and J 5 bases; nucleotides not matched to a gene: 4. Per the germline V gene, CDR1 is SGHDT and CDR2 is YYEEEE. As DNA, the CDR3 is TGTGCCAGCAGCTTGGAACTAGCGGGAGAGAACAATGAGCAGTTCTTC. This translates into CASSLELAGENNEQFF.

This chain links TRBV19 with TRBJ2-1; maybe TRBD2 (6 bases). CDR1 is LNHDA and CDR2 is SQIVND in the germline V gene (reference sequence). The germline V and J ends were trimmed by 2 bases and 5 bases, with 13 bases remaining between them. This CDR3 region has 15 residues. The CDR3: CASSITGAGNNEQFF. For the CDR3, the DNA is TGTGCCAGTAGTATAACGGGAGCCGGGAACAATGAGCAGTTCTTC.

The CDR3, as DNA: TGTGCCAGCAGTAACCGACAGGGCACCTACGAGCAGTACTTC. Protein: CASSNRQGTYEQYF. This chain links TRBV6-1 with TRBJ2-7; 7 bases fit TRBD1. CDR1 and CDR2 (germline): MNHNS, SASEGT. J was trimmed by 2 bases and V by 5 bases; bases with no gene match: 6. The CDR3 totals 14 residues.

The chain couples TRBV6-5 to TRBJ2-5; 9 nucleotides agree with TRBD2. V dropped 7 bases and J dropped 4; count of bases not matched to a gene: 10. The CDR3 is made up of 15 amino acids. Looked up from germline, CDR1 is MNHEY and CDR2 is SVGAGI. CDR3 sequence (DNA): TGTGCCAGCAATTCCCCGCGGGAGGGATCAGAGACCCAGTACTTC. This gives the protein CASNSPREGSETQYF.

V and J are TRBV13 and TRBJ2-7, with 7 positions matching TRBD1. With V trimmed by 4 bases and J by 7 bases, 10 bases remained unmatched. The CDR3 runs to 14 residues. The germline CDR1 and CDR2 sequences are PRHDT and FYEKMQ (reference sequence). CDR3 protein: CASSYGRGTGEQYF. The CDR3 DNA sequence: TGTGCCAGCAGCTACGGCAGGGGGACGGGGGAGCAGTACTTC.

The chain combines TRBV5-1 with TRBJ2-3, with 10 nucleotides matching TRBD2. V lost 1 base and J lost 3; bases outside the gene matches: 2. The V gene's germline CDR1 is SGHRS and CDR2 YFSETQ. The CDR3 has 15 residues. The CDR3 nucleotides read TGCGCCAGCAGCTTGACTAGCGGGATAACAGATACGCAGTATTTT. Translating it yields CASSLTSGITDTQYF.

The chain has TRBV5-8 and TRBJ2-5, with 9 bases matching TRBD2. Germline-derived CDR1 and CDR2 are SGHTS and YDEGEE. Trimming removed 2 bases from V and 2 bases from J; junction bases left unmatched: 10. The CDR3 has 17 residues. The CDR3 nucleotides read TGTGCCAGCAGCTTCGAACCCAGCGGGAGGACGCAAGAGACCCAGTACTTC. Translating gives CASSFEPSGRTQETQYF.